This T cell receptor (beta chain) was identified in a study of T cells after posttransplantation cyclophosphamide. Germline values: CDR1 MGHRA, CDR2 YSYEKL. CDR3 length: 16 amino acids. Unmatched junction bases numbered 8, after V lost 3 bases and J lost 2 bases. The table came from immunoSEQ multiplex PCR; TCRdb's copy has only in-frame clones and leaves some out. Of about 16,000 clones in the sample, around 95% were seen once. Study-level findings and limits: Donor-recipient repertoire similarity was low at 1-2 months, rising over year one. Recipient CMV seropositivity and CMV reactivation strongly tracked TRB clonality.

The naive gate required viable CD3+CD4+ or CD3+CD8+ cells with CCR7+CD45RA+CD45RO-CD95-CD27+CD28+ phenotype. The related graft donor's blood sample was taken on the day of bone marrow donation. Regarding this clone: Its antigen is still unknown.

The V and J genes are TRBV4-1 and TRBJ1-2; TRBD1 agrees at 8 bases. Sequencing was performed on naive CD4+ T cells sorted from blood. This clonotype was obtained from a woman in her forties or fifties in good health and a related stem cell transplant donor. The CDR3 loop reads CASSQIGTGGNYGYTF. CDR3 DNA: TGCGCCAGCAGCCAGATCGGGACAGGAGGAAACTATGGCTACACCTTC.